The 18 T cell receptor beta chains below all came from one sample that was sequenced in a study of cytomegalovirus exposure and HLA in healthy donors. The primer mix had 60 Vbeta and 13 Jbeta primers. The repertoire was sequenced with immunoSEQ multiplex PCR; TCRdb's copy has only in-frame clones and lacks some. The sample lists 100,000 to 150,000 clones, 65% to 90% occurring once. The sequencing sample was made of PBMCs. Receptors were obtained from a man between 18 and 35 years old in good health and CMV-seronegative.

The CDR3 coding sequence is TGTGCCAGCAGCGGCCAGAGGGACAGGGGGAATACCTACGAGCAGTACTTC. Its translation is CASSGQRDRGNTYEQYF. This chain links TRBV9 with TRBJ2-7; 11 bases match TRBD1. V shed 3 bases and J 2 bases; nucleotides not matched to a gene: 10. CDR1 and CDR2 (germline): SGDLS, YYNGEE. This CDR3 contains 17 residues. The variable domain in full, with the rest retrieved from reference TRBV9 and TRBJ2-7, is DSGVTQTPKHLITATGQRVTLRCSPRSGDLSVYWYQQSLDQGLQFLIQYYNGEERAKGNILERFSAQQFPDLHSELNLSSLELGDSALYFCASSGQRDRGNTYEQYFGPGTRLTVT.

This clone showed up just once. The gene calls are TRBV7-2 and TRBJ2-7; D is perhaps TRBD2 (7 bases). Trimming removed 5 bases at V and 5 bases at J, with 19 bases between. Germline V gene data show CDR1 as SGHTA and CDR2 as FQGNSA. The CDR3 is 15 residues long. The CDR3 protein is CASSPAGGAGHEQYF. Here the CDR3 DNA reads TGTGCCAGCAGCCCAGCTGGGGGGGCTGGCCACGAGCAGTACTTC.

CDR3 sequence reads: CATSRPGTGWNEQFF. In DNA form, the CDR3 reads TGTGCCACCAGCAGACCCGGGACAGGGTGGAATGAGCAGTTCTTC. The V gene is TRBV15, the J gene TRBJ2-1; 9 bases line up with TRBD1. The length of the CDR3 is 15 residues. The germline CDR1 and CDR2 sequences are LNHNV and YYDKDF (reference sequence). V trimming: 2 bases; J trimming: 7 bases; junction bases outside the gene matches: 6.

The chain carries TRBV5-6 and TRBJ1-2; weak D call: TRBD1 (5 bases). The V end was cut by 3 bases, the J end by 8 bases, with 14 bases between. Germline V gene data show CDR1 as SGHDT and CDR2 as YYEEEE. CDR3 size: 13 residues. The CDR3 here is CASSWTSGEGYTF. DNA for the CDR3: TGTGCCAGCAGCTGGACCTCGGGGGAGGGCTACACCTTC.

The chain employs TRBV6-5 and TRBJ1-6, with 10 bases matching TRBD1. V lost 8 bases to trimming and J lost 9 bases; unmatched junction nucleotides: 7. Germline V gene data show CDR1 as MNHEY and CDR2 as SVGAGI. The CDR3 is 14 residues long. The CDR3 region is CASRDRGKSSPLHF. CDR3 DNA: TGTGCCAGCCGGGACAGGGGAAAAAGTTCACCCCTCCACTTT.

The chain uses TRBV9 and TRBJ1-5; 9 bases are shared with TRBD1. The CDR3 loop spans 15 amino acids. The germline V gene has CDR1 SGDLS and CDR2 YYNGEE. V dropped 3 bases and J dropped 4; count of bases not matched to a gene: 5. The CDR3 bases are TGTGCCAGCAGCGAGGGGACAGGGCCTAATCAGCCCCAGCATTTT. Protein: CASSEGTGPNQPQHF. The whole variable domain, remainder taken from reference TRBV9 and TRBJ1-5, is DSGVTQTPKHLITATGQRVTLRCSPRSGDLSVYWYQQSLDQGLQFLIQYYNGEERAKGNILERFSAQQFPDLHSELNLSSLELGDSALYFCASSEGTGPNQPQHFGDGTRLSIL.

V usage is TRBV18 and J usage is TRBJ1-2; 7 bases are shared with TRBD1. The CDR3 totals 13 residues. V shed 3 bases and J 4 bases; nucleotides not matched to a gene: 2. CDR1 is KGHSH, CDR2 LQKENI, per germline. DNA for the CDR3: TGTGCCAGCTCACCGGGACAGTCCTATGGCTACACCTTC. Its protein product is CASSPGQSYGYTF.

The rearrangement links TRBV4-1 to TRBJ1-4; D gene uncertain. CDR1 is MGHRA, CDR2 YSYEKL, per germline. The CDR3 has 13 amino acids. Trimming removed 4 bases at V and 7 bases at J, with 10 bases between. The DNA for the CDR3 is TGCGCCAGCAGCCCAACCAGAACTGAAAAACTGTTTTTT. Its protein is CASSPTRTEKLFF.

The chain recombines TRBV4-3 with TRBJ2-7; TRBD1 aligns across 7 bases. In germline, CDR1 is LGHNA, CDR2 YSLEER. The V and J ends lost 1 base and 3 bases, in that order; junction bases with no gene match: 3. The CDR3 sequence is 14 residues long. The CDR3 reads CASSQARDSYEQYF. In DNA, the CDR3 is TGCGCCAGCAGCCAAGCCCGGGACAGCTACGAGCAGTACTTC.

The rearrangement joins TRBV9 to TRBJ1-1, with TRBD1 identical over 11 bases. CDR1 and CDR2 from the germline V gene are SGDLS and YYNGEE. With V trimmed by 0 bases and J by 6 bases, 4 bases remained unmatched. The CDR3 sequence is 15 residues long. The CDR3 sequence: CASSVGPGQGAEAFF. DNA for the CDR3: TGTGCCAGCAGCGTAGGTCCGGGACAGGGGGCTGAAGCTTTCTTT.

The sample holds a few counts of this clone. V gene TRBV6-5 combines with J gene TRBJ1-4, with 9 bases lining up with TRBD1. Trimming cost V 0 bases and J 8 bases; bases outside gene matches: 7. The CDR3 consists of 16 residues. Per germline, CDR1 MNHEY and CDR2 SVGAGI. The CDR3 protein is CASSYSTSDRGEKLFF. The CDR3 DNA is TGTGCCAGCAGTTACTCGACTTCTGACAGGGGGGAAAAACTGTTTTTT.

This clone was picked up one time. V and J are TRBV9 and TRBJ2-5; D perhaps matches TRBD1 (5 bases). V was trimmed by 3 bases and J by 2 bases, leaving 8 bases between them. Germline V gene lookup returns CDR1 SGDLS and CDR2 YYNGEE. There are 13 residues in the CDR3. CDR3 region: CASSGPGQETQYF. Written as DNA, the CDR3 is TGTGCCAGCAGCGGACCAGGGCAAGAGACCCAGTACTTC.

This chain joins TRBV5-1 and TRBJ1-2, with 7 bases lining up with TRBD1. The CDR3 totals 17 residues. Germline values: CDR1 SGHRS, CDR2 YFSETQ. V dropped 1 base and J dropped 5; count of bases not matched to a gene: 14. The CDR3 DNA follows: TGCGCCAGCAGCTTGACCGTGGGACAGCCGGGATCTTATGGCTACACCTTC. Its translation: CASSLTVGQPGSYGYTF. Together with reference TRBV5-1 and TRBJ1-2, the CDR3 gives the full variable domain: KAGVTQTPRYLIKTRGQQVTLSCSPISGHRSVSWYQQTPGQGLQFLFEYFSETQRNKGNFPGRFSGRQFSNSRSEMNVSTLELGDSALYLCASSLTVGQPGSYGYTFGSGTRLTVV.

V usage is TRBV2 and J usage is TRBJ2-3; D call uncertain. Germline V gives CDR1 SNHLY, CDR2 FYNNEI. Deletions cut 6 bases from V and 0 bases from J, with 7 bases between. This CDR3 region has 13 residues. CDR3 sequence: CASRPRSTDTQYF. The DNA for the CDR3 is TGTGCCAGCAGGCCCAGAAGCACAGATACGCAGTATTTT.

The genes are TRBV4-2 and TRBJ2-7, with 14 bases identical to TRBD2. The V gene end was trimmed by 4 bases and the J gene end by 3 bases; junction bases not matched to a gene: 8. The CDR3 sequence is 17 residues long. In germline, CDR1 is LGHNA, CDR2 YNFKEQ. CDR3 loop: CASSPTTSGGAIYEQYF. The CDR3 nucleotides are TGTGCCAGCAGCCCCACGACTAGCGGGGGGGCCATCTACGAGCAGTACTTC.

A single count supports this clone. The chain combines TRBV15 with TRBJ1-1; 9 nucleotides line up with TRBD1. Germline V CDR1 and CDR2: LNHNV, YYDKDF (reference sequence). The CDR3 has 19 residues. Germline trimming cut 0 bases from V and 3 bases from J; bases unmatched to any gene: 14. The CDR3 coding sequence is TGTGCCACCAGCAGAGACCTACTAACAGGGGGCGTATGGGACACTGAAGCTTTCTTT. Residues: CATSRDLLTGGVWDTEAFF.

CDR3 sequence: CAWSTGQTGSGYTF. The CDR3 DNA is TGTGCCTGGAGCACGGGACAGACGGGGTCTGGCTACACCTTC. The chain combines TRBV30 with TRBJ1-2; TRBD1 aligns across 7 bases. After removal of 3 bases from V and 7 bases from J, the junction contained 11 bases not matched to a gene. This CDR3 contains 14 residues. Germline-derived CDR1 and CDR2 are GTSNPN and SVGIG (reference sequence).

The chain links TRBV12-5 to TRBJ1-4, with 9 bases matching TRBD1. The CDR3 contains 14 residues. Germline CDR1 LGHNT, CDR2 FRNRAP. V lost 6 bases and J lost 6; bases outside the gene matches: 5. Written as DNA, the CDR3 is TGTGCTAGTGGGATGGACAGGGGAGATGAAAAACTGTTTTTT. Translating gives CASGMDRGDEKLFF. Full variable domain (remainder filled in from reference TRBV12-5 and TRBJ1-4): DARVTQTPRHKVTEMGQEVTMRCQPILGHNTVFWYRQTMMQGLELLAYFRNRAPLDDSGMPKDRFSAEMPDATLATLKIQPSEPRDSAVYFCASGMDRGDEKLFFGSGTQLSVL.